Below, 32 T cell receptor beta chains from the same sample are listed, as sequenced in a study of cytomegalovirus exposure and HLA in healthy donors. Use of 60 Vbeta and 13 Jbeta primers characterized the PCR. Clones were sequenced by immunoSEQ multiplex PCR, and TCRdb holds only the in-frame ones, with some missing. Its listing shows 38,000 or so clones. Sequenced sample: PBMCs. Receptors originate from a man aged 40-49 years in good health and CMV-seropositive.

The genes are TRBV4-2 and TRBJ2-3; 11 bases are a match to TRBD2. In germline, CDR1 is LGHNA, CDR2 YNFKEQ. With V trimmed by 4 bases and J by 0 bases, 3 bases remained unmatched. The CDR3 is 16 residues long. CDR3 amino acids: CASSPGLAASTDTQYF. CDR3 coding DNA: TGTGCCAGCAGCCCGGGACTAGCGGCTAGCACAGATACGCAGTATTTT.

The chain couples TRBV7-9 to TRBJ2-2; 7 bases map to TRBD2. From germline, CDR1 is SEHNR and CDR2 FQNEAQ (reference sequence). V lost 6 bases, J lost 0 bases, and 4 bases stayed unmatched. The CDR3 loop spans 15 amino acids. CDR3 DNA sequence: TGTGCCAGCAGTAGAGGACTAGCGAACACCGGGGAGCTGTTTTTT. This encodes CASSRGLANTGELFF.

The chain is built from TRBV28 and TRBJ2-6; TRBD2 matches at 9 bases. With 3 bases clipped from V and 4 bases from J, the junction kept 7 bases outside the gene matches. The germline gives CDR1 MDHEN, CDR2 SYDVKM. The CDR3 consists of 17 residues. The CDR3 DNA reads as TGTGCCAGCAGTTTGACTAGCGGTTCCCTCGGGGCCAACGTCCTGACTTTC. Translation: CASSLTSGSLGANVLTF.

The gene calls are TRBV7-2 and TRBJ2-5, with 10 bases fitting TRBD2. In germline, CDR1 is SGHTA, CDR2 FQGNSA. The CDR3 has 16 residues. J was trimmed by 2 bases and V by 1 base; bases with no gene match: 4. This CDR3 is CASSLVGTSAQETQYF. Here the CDR3 DNA reads TGTGCCAGCAGCTTAGTTGGGACTAGCGCACAAGAGACCCAGTACTTC. Supplemented by reference TRBV7-2 and TRBJ2-5, the full variable domain reads GAGVSQSPSNKVTEKGKDVELRCDPISGHTALYWYRQSLGQGLEFLIYFQGNSAPDKSGLPSDRFSAERTGGSVSTLTIQRTQQEDSAVYLCASSLVGTSAQETQYFGPGTRLLVL.

The chain joins TRBV27 to TRBJ1-1, with D hard to call. Germline V gene lookup returns CDR1 MNHEY and CDR2 SMNVEV (reference sequence). There are 13 residues in the CDR3. V was shortened by 7 bases and J by 0 bases, with 9 bases between the two germline ends. CDR3 DNA sequence: TGTGCCAGCACCGACCGGGTGAACACTGAAGCTTTCTTT. This gives the protein CASTDRVNTEAFF.

CDR3 sequence: CASSLGQGAYEQYF. The CDR3 nucleotides are TGTGCCAGCAGCCTTGGACAGGGGGCTTACGAGCAGTACTTC. The chain combines TRBV9 with TRBJ2-7; 11 bases agree with TRBD1. The CDR3 has 14 residues. Germline loops: CDR1 SGDLS, CDR2 YYNGEE. The V gene end was trimmed by 4 bases and the J gene end by 4 bases; junction bases not matched to a gene: 4. The full variable domain, rest sourced from reference TRBV9 and TRBJ2-7, is DSGVTQTPKHLITATGQRVTLRCSPRSGDLSVYWYQQSLDQGLQFLIQYYNGEERAKGNILERFSAQQFPDLHSELNLSSLELGDSALYFCASSLGQGAYEQYFGPGTRLTVT.

V is TRBV27 and J is TRBJ1-1, with 7 bases identical to TRBD1. CDR1 MNHEY and CDR2 SMNVEV come from the germline V gene (reference sequence). V lost 5 bases and J lost 3; bases outside the gene matches: 3. The CDR3 consists of 13 residues. The CDR3 spells CASSPGQYTEAFF. CDR3 nucleotide sequence: TGTGCCAGCAGTCCGGGACAGTACACTGAAGCTTTCTTT.

The chain has TRBV5-4 and TRBJ2-2, with D tentatively TRBD1 (5 bases). The CDR3 has 11 amino acids. The V and J ends lost 7 bases and 7 bases respectively, with 8 bases between them. Germline CDR1 and CDR2: SGHNT and YYREEE (reference sequence). The CDR3, as DNA: TGTGCCAGCGCAGGGATCGGGGAGCTGTTTTTT. It yields the protein CASAGIGELFF.

The chain uses TRBV28 and TRBJ1-2; D is uncertain. Germline loops: CDR1 MDHEN, CDR2 SYDVKM. V dropped 2 bases and J dropped 4 bases, with 5 bases sitting between them. The CDR3 sequence is 12 residues long. CDR3 DNA sequence: TGTGCCAGCAGTTTAGACATCTATGGCTACACCTTC. Residues: CASSLDIYGYTF.

The genes are TRBV27 and TRBJ1-1; TRBD1 matches 8 bases. Germline trimming cut 7 bases from V and 0 bases from J; bases unmatched to any gene: 7. The CDR3 sequence is 15 residues long. Germline loops: CDR1 MNHEY, CDR2 SMNVEV (reference sequence). The CDR3 DNA is TGTGCCAGCATTGGCAGGGGGCTCTTGAACACTGAAGCTTTCTTT. Protein sequence: CASIGRGLLNTEAFF.

V is TRBV7-9 and J is TRBJ2-5; no definite D call. The CDR3 has 14 amino acids. Deletions cut 5 bases from V and 2 bases from J, with 12 bases between. CDR1 is SEHNR, CDR2 FQNEAQ, per germline (reference sequence). The CDR3 sequence is CASSPVHPQETQYF. CDR3 nucleotide sequence: TGTGCCAGCAGCCCCGTACATCCACAAGAGACCCAGTACTTC. The full variable domain, completed using reference TRBV7-9 and TRBJ2-5, is DTGVSQNPRHKITKRGQNVTFRCDPISEHNRLYWYRQTLGQGPEFLTYFQNEAQLEKSRLLSDRFSAERPKGSFSTLEIQRTEQGDSAMYLCASSPVHPQETQYFGPGTRLLVL.

The chain is built from TRBV7-2 and TRBJ1-1, with TRBD1 as a possible D gene (5 bases). The length of the CDR3 is 12 residues. The germline V and J ends were trimmed by 5 bases and 6 bases, with 10 bases remaining between them. Germline values: CDR1 SGHTA, CDR2 FQGNSA. The CDR3 loop reads CASSHGGAEAFF. The CDR3 nucleotides read TGTGCCAGCAGCCACGGGGGAGCTGAAGCTTTCTTT.

This rearrangement joins TRBV30 to TRBJ2-7; possible D gene TRBD1, 6 bases. V lost 3 bases to trimming and J lost 0 bases, with 6 bases between them. Germline CDR1 and CDR2: GTSNPN and SVGIG (reference sequence). The length of the CDR3 is 12 residues. The CDR3 DNA reads as TGTGCCTGGAGGGGGGCCTCCTACGAGCAGTACTTC. Translation gives CAWRGASYEQYF.

The V gene is TRBV19, the J gene TRBJ2-4; the match to TRBD2 covers 14 bases. The CDR3 loop spans 19 amino acids. V dropped 4 bases and J dropped 2; count of bases not matched to a gene: 10. Germline values: CDR1 LNHDA, CDR2 SQIVND (reference sequence). The CDR3 DNA reads TGTGCCAGTAGTAACTCCGGGACTAGCGGGAGTGGGCCCAAAAACATTCAGTACTTC. This encodes CASSNSGTSGSGPKNIQYF.

V usage is TRBV5-4 and J usage is TRBJ2-2; D gene ambiguous. V was cut by 3 bases and J by 4 bases, with 7 bases left in between. The germline V gene has CDR1 SGHNT and CDR2 YYREEE (reference sequence). The CDR3 runs to 13 residues. For the CDR3, the DNA is TGTGCCAGCAGCTCCGACTTCACCGGGGAGCTGTTTTTT. Amino acids: CASSSDFTGELFF.

The chain carries TRBV9 and TRBJ2-7; no firm D call. The V and J ends lost 7 bases and 2 bases respectively, with 13 bases between them. The CDR3 is 13 amino acids. Germline CDR1 SGDLS, CDR2 YYNGEE. CDR3 in DNA: TGTGCCAGCGGCCAGACATCCACCTACGAGCAGTACTTC. This codes for CASGQTSTYEQYF.

V gene TRBV2 combines with J gene TRBJ2-7; 7 bases align to TRBD1. Germline trimming cut 1 base from V and 1 base from J; bases unmatched to any gene: 1. The CDR3 extends over 14 amino acids. Germline assignment: CDR1 SNHLY and CDR2 FYNNEI. As DNA, the CDR3 is TGTGCCAGCAGTGAAGAGGGGGCATCCTACGAGCAGTACTTC. Translated: CASSEEGASYEQYF.

The gene calls are TRBV18 and TRBJ1-1; maybe TRBD1 (6 bases). The germline V gene encodes CDR1 KGHSH and CDR2 LQKENI. Trimming shortened V by 2 bases and J by 2 bases, and 15 bases separated the two germline ends. There are 16 residues in the CDR3. In DNA, the CDR3 is TGTGCCAGCTCACCAGATATATTACAGGGTAACACTGAAGCTTTCTTT. This encodes CASSPDILQGNTEAFF.

J is TRBJ2-5 and V is TRBV9; 7 bases align to TRBD2. Germline trimming cut 4 bases from V and 2 bases from J; bases unmatched to any gene: 8. This CDR3 has 15 amino acids. From germline, CDR1 is SGDLS and CDR2 YYNGEE. DNA for the CDR3: TGTGCCAGCAGCATCCAACCGGGACTACAAGAGACCCAGTACTTC. Protein sequence: CASSIQPGLQETQYF.

The chain recombines TRBV5-4 with TRBJ2-7; the D is unclear. This CDR3 region has 12 residues. Germline V CDR1 and CDR2: SGHNT, YYREEE (reference sequence). Trimming pared 1 base from V and 4 bases from J, leaving 6 bases between. Written as DNA, the CDR3 is TGTGCCAGCAGCTTGTACCAGTACGAGCAGTACTTC. Residues: CASSLYQYEQYF.

V is TRBV7-2 and J is TRBJ2-5; 12 nucleotides match TRBD2. Germline V CDR1 and CDR2: SGHTA, FQGNSA. J lost 4 bases, V lost 4 bases, and 7 bases had no gene match. CDR3 length: 16 residues. The CDR3 spells CASSSRQLAGGETQYF. The CDR3 coding sequence is TGTGCCAGCAGCTCACGCCAACTAGCGGGAGGAGAGACCCAGTACTTC.

The chain is built from TRBV6-6 and TRBJ1-1; 7 bases align to TRBD1. The CDR3 is 12 residues long. J lost 8 bases, V lost 6 bases, and 6 bases had no gene match. Germline lookup yields CDR1 MNHNY and CDR2 SVGAGI (reference sequence). As DNA, the CDR3 is TGTGCCAGCAGCCAGGGACAGTCCGAAGCTTTCTTT. Translating it yields CASSQGQSEAFF.

The chain carries TRBV18 and TRBJ2-5; D not resolved. The DNA end is a closer match to TRBJ2-7, so the J assignment may be wrong. The CDR3 has 13 residues. From germline, CDR1 is KGHSH and CDR2 LQKENI. The CDR3 DNA sequence: TGTGCCAGCTCACCCCCTCCAGGATACGAGCAGTACTTC. Amino acids: CASSPPPGYEQYF.

J is TRBJ2-3 and V is TRBV30, with 7 bases aligning to TRBD2. The germline V gene has CDR1 GTSNPN and CDR2 SVGIG (reference sequence). The CDR3 spans 12 residues. The V segment lost 0 bases and the J segment 11 bases; nucleotides outside the gene matches: 5. CDR3 loop: CAWSVGTIQQYF. CDR3 bases: TGTGCCTGGAGTGTAGGGACTATACAGCAGTATTTT. The full variable domain, its missing parts supplied by reference TRBV30 and TRBJ2-3, is SQTIHQWPATLVQPVGSPLSLECTVEGTSNPNLYWYRQAAGRGLQLLFYSVGIGQISSEVPQNLSASRPQDRQFILSSKKLLLSDSGFYLCAWSVGTIQQYFGPGTRLTVL.

The chain links TRBV4-1 to TRBJ2-3; D not certain. The CDR3 is 14 residues long. V lost 0 bases to trimming and J lost 2 bases, with 6 bases between them. Germline-derived CDR1 and CDR2 are MGHRA and YSYEKL. The CDR3 sequence: CASSQDHHTDTQYF. In nucleotides, the CDR3 is TGCGCCAGCAGCCAAGATCATCACACAGATACGCAGTATTTT.

CDR3 nucleotides: TGTGCCATCCAATCATATGAAACTAGCGGGAGTATCTACGAGCAGTACTTC. Protein product: CAIQSYETSGSIYEQYF. The V and J genes are TRBV10-3 and TRBJ2-7, with TRBD2 matching over 11 bases. The junction had 15 bases not matched to a gene; V was cut back by 8 bases and J by 3 bases. Germline V gives CDR1 ENHRY, CDR2 SYGVKD. The CDR3 contains 17 residues.

The chain recombines TRBV25-1 with TRBJ2-2, with 10 bases matching TRBD1. The CDR3 has 14 amino acids. CDR1 is MGHDK, CDR2 SYGVNS, per germline. The ends lost 6 bases at V and 8 bases at J; junction bases unmatched: 6. The CDR3, as DNA: TGTGCCAGCAGGGACAGGGGGGGAGCTGGGGAGCTGTTTTTT. Translation gives CASRDRGGAGELFF. The whole variable domain, remainder taken from reference TRBV25-1 and TRBJ2-2, is EADIYQTPRYLVIGTGKKITLECSQTMGHDKMYWYQQDPGMELHLIHYSYGVNSTEKGDLSSESTVSRIRTEHFPLTLESARPSHTSQYLCASRDRGGAGELFFGEGSRLTVL.

This rearrangement joins TRBV7-2 to TRBJ2-7, with 10 bases matching TRBD2. Looked up from germline, CDR1 is SGHTA and CDR2 is FQGNSA. Germline trimming cut 6 bases from V and 3 bases from J; bases unmatched to any gene: 5. The CDR3 is 14 residues long. In DNA, the CDR3 is TGTGCCAGCAGGCCGGGACTAGCGTACTACGAGCAGTACTTC. It translates to CASRPGLAYYEQYF.

The chain uses TRBV30 and TRBJ2-1, with 7 bases that match TRBD2. The trim removed 2 bases at V and 8 bases at J, leaving 0 bases unmatched. Germline assignment: CDR1 GTSNPN and CDR2 SVGIG (reference sequence). CDR3 length: 11 amino acids. CDR3 residues: CAWSRGDEQFF. CDR3 nucleotide sequence: TGTGCCTGGAGTCGGGGGGATGAGCAGTTCTTC. Supplemented by reference TRBV30 and TRBJ2-1, the full variable domain reads SQTIHQWPATLVQPVGSPLSLECTVEGTSNPNLYWYRQAAGRGLQLLFYSVGIGQISSEVPQNLSASRPQDRQFILSSKKLLLSDSGFYLCAWSRGDEQFFGPGTRLTVL.

V and J are TRBV2 and TRBJ2-1; D remains ambiguous. This CDR3 spans 13 amino acids. V shed 8 bases and J shed 0 bases, with 8 bases lying between them. Germline V gene data show CDR1 as SNHLY and CDR2 as FYNNEI. Here the CDR3 DNA reads TGTGCCAGCCCGCCCAGCTCCTACAATGAGCAGTTCTTC. Protein: CASPPSSYNEQFF.

The J gene is TRBJ2-2, the V gene TRBV7-2, with 9 bases identical to TRBD2. V shed 2 bases, J shed 2 bases, and the junction held 3 bases outside the gene matches. The CDR3 loop spans 16 amino acids. Germline CDR1 SGHTA, CDR2 FQGNSA. Here the CDR3 reads CASSLNSGSNTGELFF. The CDR3 bases are TGTGCCAGCAGCTTAAATAGCGGGAGTAACACCGGGGAGCTGTTTTTT.

The chain employs TRBV19 and TRBJ2-5; TRBD1 is a possible D gene (7 bases). The DNA matches TRBJ2-7 better at its end, which makes the J call doubtful. The length of the CDR3 is 14 residues. Per the germline V gene, CDR1 is LNHDA and CDR2 is SQIVND (reference sequence). The CDR3 coding sequence is TGTGCCAGTAGTATAGGGAGGGGGCAGGGCGAGCAGTACTTC. Its translation is CASSIGRGQGEQYF.